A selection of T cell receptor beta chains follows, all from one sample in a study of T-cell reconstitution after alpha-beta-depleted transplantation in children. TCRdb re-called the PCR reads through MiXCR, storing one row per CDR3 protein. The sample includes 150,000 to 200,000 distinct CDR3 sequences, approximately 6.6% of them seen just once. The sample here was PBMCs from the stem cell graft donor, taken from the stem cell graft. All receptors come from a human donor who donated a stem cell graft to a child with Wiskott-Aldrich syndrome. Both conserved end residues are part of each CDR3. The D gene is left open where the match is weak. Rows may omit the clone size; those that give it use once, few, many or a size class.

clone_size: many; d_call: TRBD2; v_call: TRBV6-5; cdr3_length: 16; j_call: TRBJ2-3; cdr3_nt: TGTGCCAGCAGTTACTCAAGGGCTAGCGGATTAGATACGCAGTATTTT; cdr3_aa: CASSYSRASGLDTQYF
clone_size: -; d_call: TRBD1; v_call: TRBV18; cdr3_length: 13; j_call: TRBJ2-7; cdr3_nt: TGTGCCAGCTCATTTCGGACAGGCTACGAGCAGTACTTC; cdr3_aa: CASSFRTGYEQYF
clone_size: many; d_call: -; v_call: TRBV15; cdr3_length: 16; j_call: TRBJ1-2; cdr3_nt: TGTGCCACCAGCAGAGCGATCATGACAGCCCAAGAAGGCTACACCTTC; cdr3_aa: CATSRAIMTAQEGYTF
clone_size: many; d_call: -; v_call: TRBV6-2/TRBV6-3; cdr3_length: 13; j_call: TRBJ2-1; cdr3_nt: TGTGCCAGCAGGGAGGGCTCCTACAATGAGCAGTTCTTC; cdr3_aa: CASREGSYNEQFF
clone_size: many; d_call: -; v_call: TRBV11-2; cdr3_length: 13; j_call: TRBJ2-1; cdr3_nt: TGTGCCAGCAGCTCGACGGATTACAATGAGCAGTTCTTC; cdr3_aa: CASSSTDYNEQFF
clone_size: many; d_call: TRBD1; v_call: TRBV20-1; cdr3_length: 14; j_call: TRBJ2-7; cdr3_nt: TGCAGTGCTACTGGACAGGCTACCTCCTACGAGCAGTACTTC; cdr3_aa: CSATGQATSYEQYF
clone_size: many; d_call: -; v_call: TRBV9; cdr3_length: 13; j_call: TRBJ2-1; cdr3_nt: TGTGCCAGCAGCACGGGACCCCACAATGAGCAGTTCTTC; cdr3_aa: CASSTGPHNEQFF
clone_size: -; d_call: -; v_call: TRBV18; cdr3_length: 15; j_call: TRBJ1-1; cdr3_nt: TGTGCCAGCTCACCACTAGAGGCCAGGGACACTGAAGCTTTCTTT; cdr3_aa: CASSPLEARDTEAFF
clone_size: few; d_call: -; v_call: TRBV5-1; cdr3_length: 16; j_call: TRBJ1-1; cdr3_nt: TGCGCCAGCAGCTTGGGTTCAGTCATATCGAACACTGAAGCTTTCTTT; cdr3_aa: CASSLGSVISNTEAFF
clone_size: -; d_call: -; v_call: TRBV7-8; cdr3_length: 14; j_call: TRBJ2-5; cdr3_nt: TGTGCCAGCAGCCCTAAAGGGGGGTGGGAGACCCAGTACTTC; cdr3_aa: CASSPKGGWETQYF
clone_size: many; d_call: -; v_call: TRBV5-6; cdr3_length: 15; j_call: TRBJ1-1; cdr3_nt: TGTGCCAGCAGCTTGGGGTGGGGGCGCCGCACTGAAGCTTTCTTT; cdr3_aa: CASSLGWGRRTEAFF
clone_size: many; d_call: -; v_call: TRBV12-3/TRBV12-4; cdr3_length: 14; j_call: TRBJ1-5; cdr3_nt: TGTGCCAGCACCTCCGGCGGCTGGAATCAGCCCCAGCATTTT; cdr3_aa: CASTSGGWNQPQHF
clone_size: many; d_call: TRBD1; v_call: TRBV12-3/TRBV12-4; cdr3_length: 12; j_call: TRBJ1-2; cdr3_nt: TGTGCCAGCAGTAGACAGGGAAATGGCTACACCTTC; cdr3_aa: CASSRQGNGYTF
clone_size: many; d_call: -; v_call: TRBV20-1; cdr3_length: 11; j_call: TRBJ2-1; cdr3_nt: TGCAGTGCTAGAGATAGGAATGAGCAGTTCTTC; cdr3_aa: CSARDRNEQFF
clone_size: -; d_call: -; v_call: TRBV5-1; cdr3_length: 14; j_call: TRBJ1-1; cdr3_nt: TGCGCCAGCAGTCCCGGGACAACGAACACTGAAGCTTTCTTT; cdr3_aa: CASSPGTTNTEAFF
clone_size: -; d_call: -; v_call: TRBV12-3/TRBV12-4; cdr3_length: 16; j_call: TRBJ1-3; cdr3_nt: TGTGCCAGCAGTGCCACTGAAAGAAACTCTGGAAACACCATATATTTT; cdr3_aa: CASSATERNSGNTIYF
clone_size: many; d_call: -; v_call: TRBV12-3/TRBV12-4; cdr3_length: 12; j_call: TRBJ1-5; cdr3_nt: TGTGCCAGCAGTCGATCAAATCAGCCCCAGCATTTT; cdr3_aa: CASSRSNQPQHF
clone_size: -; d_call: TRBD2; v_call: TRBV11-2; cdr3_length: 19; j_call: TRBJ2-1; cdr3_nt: TGTGCCAGCAGCCCCAGAGCGCTAGCGGGAGAGGGGCGGGGGGCTGAGCAGTTCTTC; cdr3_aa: CASSPRALAGEGRGAEQFF
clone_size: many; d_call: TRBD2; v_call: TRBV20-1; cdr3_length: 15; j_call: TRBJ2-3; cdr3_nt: TGCAGTGCGCTCGGAGCTAGCGGGGGGCCGGATACGCAGTATTTT; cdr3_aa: CSALGASGGPDTQYF
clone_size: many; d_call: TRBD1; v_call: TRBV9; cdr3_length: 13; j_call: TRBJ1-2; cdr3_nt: TGTGCCAGCAGCGTCGGGACAGGGGAAGGCTACACCTTC; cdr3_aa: CASSVGTGEGYTF
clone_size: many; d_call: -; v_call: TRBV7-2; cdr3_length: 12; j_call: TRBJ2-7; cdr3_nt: TGTGCCAGCAGCTTATATCAGAACGAGCAGTACTTC; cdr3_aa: CASSLYQNEQYF
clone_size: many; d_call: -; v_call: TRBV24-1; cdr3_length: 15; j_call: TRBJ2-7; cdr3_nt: TGTGCCACCAGTGATCCGACAACGGGCAGCTACGAGCAGTACTTC; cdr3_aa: CATSDPTTGSYEQYF
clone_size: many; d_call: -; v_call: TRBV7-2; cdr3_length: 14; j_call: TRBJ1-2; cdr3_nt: TGTGCCAGCAGCTTAGGGGCGCCTATTATTGGCTACACCTTC; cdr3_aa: CASSLGAPIIGYTF
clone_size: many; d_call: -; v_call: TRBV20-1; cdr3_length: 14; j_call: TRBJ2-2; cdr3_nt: TGCAGTGCTAGAGAGGGACTCTACACCGGGGAGCTGTTTTTT; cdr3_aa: CSAREGLYTGELFF
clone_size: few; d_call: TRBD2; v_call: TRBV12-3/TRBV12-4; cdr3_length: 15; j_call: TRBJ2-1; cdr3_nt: TGTGCCAGCAGTCGCGGGACTAGCGGGAGCAATGAGCAGTTCTTC; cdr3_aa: CASSRGTSGSNEQFF
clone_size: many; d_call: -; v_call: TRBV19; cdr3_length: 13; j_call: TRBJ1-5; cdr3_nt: TGTGCCAGTAGTGACCAGGGCAATCAGCCCCAGCATTTT; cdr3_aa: CASSDQGNQPQHF
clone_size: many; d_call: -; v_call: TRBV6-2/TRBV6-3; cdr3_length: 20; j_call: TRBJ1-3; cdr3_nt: TGTGCCAGCAGTTACTCGTCTGGAGGGGCCGGAACCTACTCTGGAAACACCATATATTTT; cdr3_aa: CASSYSSGGAGTYSGNTIYF
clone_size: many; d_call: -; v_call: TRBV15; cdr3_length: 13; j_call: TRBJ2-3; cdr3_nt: TGTGCCACCAGCAGGGCTAGCACAGATACGCAGTATTTT; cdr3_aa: CATSRASTDTQYF
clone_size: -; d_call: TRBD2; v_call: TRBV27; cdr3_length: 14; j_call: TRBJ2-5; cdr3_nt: TGTGCCAGCAGTTTCCGACTAGCGGGAGAGACCCAGTACTTC; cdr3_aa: CASSFRLAGETQYF
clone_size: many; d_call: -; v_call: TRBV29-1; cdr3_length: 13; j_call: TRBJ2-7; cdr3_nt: TGCAGCGTCCTCGCTGGACAACTCTACGAGCAGTACTTC; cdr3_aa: CSVLAGQLYEQYF
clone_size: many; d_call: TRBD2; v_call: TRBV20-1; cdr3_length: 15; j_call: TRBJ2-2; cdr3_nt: TGCAGTGCTAGAGATCAGGCGGGAGTGTTCGGGGAGCTGTTTTTT; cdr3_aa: CSARDQAGVFGELFF
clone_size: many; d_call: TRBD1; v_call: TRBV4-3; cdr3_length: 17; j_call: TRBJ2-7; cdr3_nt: TGCGCCAGCAGCTACGGGACAGGGCCTTCTTCCTCCTACGAGCAGTACTTC; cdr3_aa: CASSYGTGPSSSYEQYF
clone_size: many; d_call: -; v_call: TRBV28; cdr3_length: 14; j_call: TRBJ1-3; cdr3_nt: TGTGCCAGCAGCGTGTATGGTGATGGAAACACCATATATTTT; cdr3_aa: CASSVYGDGNTIYF
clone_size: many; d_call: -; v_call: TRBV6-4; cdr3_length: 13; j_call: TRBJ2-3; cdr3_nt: TGTGCCAGCAGTATTAGTTGGGGTGATACGCAGTATTTT; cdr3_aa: CASSISWGDTQYF
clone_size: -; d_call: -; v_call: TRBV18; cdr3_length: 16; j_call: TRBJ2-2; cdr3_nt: TGTGCCAGCTCACCACTTCAACAGGGAGAAACCGGGGAGCTGTTTTTT; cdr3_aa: CASSPLQQGETGELFF
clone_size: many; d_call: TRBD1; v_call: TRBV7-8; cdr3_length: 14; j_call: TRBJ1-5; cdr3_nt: TGTGCCAGCAGCTCACAGGGGCCCATTAGCCCCCAGCATTTT; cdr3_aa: CASSSQGPISPQHF
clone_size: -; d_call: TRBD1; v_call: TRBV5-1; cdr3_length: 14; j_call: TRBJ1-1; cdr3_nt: TGCGCCAGCAGCGACTTCCCAGGGGGCACTGAAGCTTTCTTT; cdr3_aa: CASSDFPGGTEAFF
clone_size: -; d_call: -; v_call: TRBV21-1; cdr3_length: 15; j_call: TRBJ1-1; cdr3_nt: TGTGCCAGCAGCAAGGGAGGGGGTCGGAACACTGAAGCTTTCTTT; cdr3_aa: CASSKGGGRNTEAFF
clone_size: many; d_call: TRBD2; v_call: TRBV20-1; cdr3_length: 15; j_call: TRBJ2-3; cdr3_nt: TGCAGTGCTAGTGGGACTAGCGGGGGGGCAGATACGCAGTATTTT; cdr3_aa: CSASGTSGGADTQYF
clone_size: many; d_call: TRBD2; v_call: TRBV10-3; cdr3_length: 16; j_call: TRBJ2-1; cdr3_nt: TGTGCCATCAGTGAAAGACTAGCGGGACAGGTCAATGAGCAGTTCTTC; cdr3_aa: CAISERLAGQVNEQFF
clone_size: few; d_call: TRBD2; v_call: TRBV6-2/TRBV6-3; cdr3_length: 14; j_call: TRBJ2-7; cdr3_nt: TGTGCCAGCAGTGCGGGACTACACATTTACGAGCAGTACTTC; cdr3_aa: CASSAGLHIYEQYF
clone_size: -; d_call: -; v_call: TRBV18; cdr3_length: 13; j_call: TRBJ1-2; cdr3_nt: TGTGCCAGCTCACCCCGGACAGAGGGAGGCTACACCTTC; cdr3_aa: CASSPRTEGGYTF
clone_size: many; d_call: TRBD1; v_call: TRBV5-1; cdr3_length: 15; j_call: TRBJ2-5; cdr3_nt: TGCGCCAGCAGCGTGGGACAGGGGGACCAAGAGACCCAGTACTTC; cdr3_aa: CASSVGQGDQETQYF